This entry lists 23 T cell receptor beta chains sequenced from one sample in a study of T cells in Graves' hyperthyroidism and ophthalmopathy. RNA transcripts yielded amplified TCR beta CDR3 regions. The primer set for the first-round RT-PCR of the TCR CDR3 was HTBI. TCRdb reprocessed the multiplex PCR reads with MiXCR, giving one entry per CDR3 protein. Among hundreds of thousands of distinct CDR3 sequences listed, roughly 14% were seen once. The sequencing sample was made of blood. Receptors were obtained from a woman aged 50 to 65 with Graves' ophthalmopathy.

There are many counts of this clonotype. The rearrangement links TRBV28 to TRBJ1-4; D is uncertain. Germline CDR1 reads MDHEN; CDR2 reads SYDVKM. Deletions cut 3 bases from V and 4 bases from J, with 3 bases between. The CDR3 consists of 12 residues. CDR3 sequence reads: CASSFDNEKLFF. CDR3 in DNA: TGTGCCAGCAGTTTCGATAATGAAAAACTGTTTTTT. The full variable domain, with the rest looked up from reference TRBV28 and TRBJ1-4, is DVKVTQSSRYLVKRTGEKVFLECVQDMDHENMFWYRQDPGLGLRLIYFSYDVKMKEKGDIPEGYSVSREKKERFSLILESASTNQTSMYLCASSFDNEKLFFGSGTQLSVL.

This clonotype occurred many times. J is TRBJ2-3 and V is TRBV13; no clear D gene. Germline CDR1 and CDR2: PRHDT and FYEKMQ (reference sequence). V was clipped by 4 bases and J by 3 bases, with 11 bases between them. This CDR3 is 14 amino acids long. This chain's CDR3 is CASSSQNKTDTQYF. In nucleotides, the CDR3 is TGTGCCAGCAGCTCGCAAAATAAGACAGATACGCAGTATTTT.

The sample holds many counts of this clonotype. The rearrangement joins TRBV28 to TRBJ2-7; TRBD1 matches at 8 bases. Looked up from germline, CDR1 is MDHEN and CDR2 is SYDVKM. This CDR3 contains 13 residues. Trimming at V came to 3 bases and at J to 2 bases, leaving 0 bases not matched to a gene. The CDR3 region is CASSLDRAYEQYF. CDR3 DNA sequence: TGTGCCAGCAGTTTGGACAGGGCCTACGAGCAGTACTTC.

This clonotype has at least ten counts. V usage is TRBV18 and J usage is TRBJ2-7, with D hard to call. V lost 3 bases and J lost 3, with 9 bases in between. Germline CDR1 and CDR2: KGHSH and LQKENI. This CDR3 contains 13 residues. For the CDR3, the DNA is TGTGCCAGCTCACCTCCAGAACACTACGAGCAGTACTTC. Translated, it gives CASSPPEHYEQYF.

This clonotype was recorded at least ten times. This chain links TRBV7-9 with TRBJ1-4; D uncertain. V lost 2 bases and J 6 bases, leaving 4 bases between the germline ends. This CDR3 is built from 12 residues. The germline V gene encodes CDR1 SEHNR and CDR2 FQNEAQ (reference sequence). CDR3 bases: TGTGCCAGCAGCTTAATCGATGAAAAACTGTTTTTT. Amino acids: CASSLIDEKLFF.

This clonotype was seen at least ten times. The chain joins TRBV20-1 to TRBJ2-5; 7 bases fit TRBD2. The CDR3 is 15 amino acids. Per the germline V gene, CDR1 is DFQATT and CDR2 is SNEGSKA (reference sequence). V shed 0 bases and J 0 bases; nucleotides not matched to a gene: 4. CDR3 region: CSARDLGGYQETQYF. In nucleotides, the CDR3 is TGCAGTGCTAGAGATCTGGGGGGGTACCAAGAGACCCAGTACTTC.

This rearrangement joins TRBV2 to TRBJ2-1, with 13 positions matching TRBD2. Germline V CDR1 and CDR2: SNHLY, FYNNEI. The CDR3 totals 15 residues. V shed 7 bases, J shed 8 bases, and the junction held 8 bases outside the gene matches. CDR3: CASTPRTSGGDEQFF. CDR3 coding DNA: TGTGCCAGCACCCCAAGGACTAGCGGGGGCGATGAGCAGTTCTTC.

This clonotype was detected ten times or more. The V gene is TRBV28, the J gene TRBJ1-5; unclear D gene. With 3 bases removed from V and 2 bases from J, the gap between germline ends came to 11 bases. There are 15 residues in the CDR3. Germline lookup yields CDR1 MDHEN and CDR2 SYDVKM. DNA of the CDR3: TGTGCCAGCAGTTTGAGCTTGTCAGGCAATCAGCCCCAGCATTTT. This encodes CASSLSLSGNQPQHF.

This clonotype was counted only a few times. The chain uses TRBV24-1 and TRBJ2-5; no clear D. Between the trimmed V and J ends, which lost 2 bases and 5 bases, there was a span of 8 bases. The CDR3 spans 13 residues. The germline CDR1 and CDR2 sequences are KGHDR and SFDVKD. CDR3 amino acids: CATSDSSLETQYF. DNA for the CDR3: TGTGCCACCAGTGATTCGTCCCTGGAGACCCAGTACTTC.

The chain is built from TRBV28 and TRBJ2-7; maybe TRBD1 (5 bases). Germline-derived CDR1 and CDR2 are MDHEN and SYDVKM. The ends were cut back, 2 bases at V and 8 bases at J, with 16 bases in the middle. This CDR3 has 14 residues. DNA of the CDR3: TGTGCCAGCAGTTTAGGGCAGGGAAGAATCAAGCAGTACTTC. Amino acids: CASSLGQGRIKQYF.

This clonotype was counted at least ten times. CDR3 sequence reads: CAAGSHEQFF. Written as DNA, the CDR3 is TGTGCTGCAGGGTCCCATGAGCAGTTCTTC. The chain joins TRBV30 to TRBJ2-1; a weak D match, TRBD1 (5 bases). This CDR3 has 10 residues. Per the germline V gene, CDR1 is GTSNPN and CDR2 is SVGIG (reference sequence).

J is TRBJ1-6 and V is TRBV19; D perhaps matches TRBD1 (5 bases). V gave up 5 bases and J gave up 7 bases, with 15 bases separating them. The CDR3 totals 15 residues. Germline V gene sequence: CDR1 LNHDA, CDR2 SQIVND (reference sequence). The CDR3 region is CASSVEDRRNSPLHF. CDR3 nucleotides: TGTGCCAGTAGTGTGGAAGACAGACGAAATTCACCCCTCCACTTT.

This clonotype came up a few times. This chain links TRBV7-2 with TRBJ1-5; D may be TRBD1 (5 bases). This CDR3 contains 11 residues. Germline V gene data show CDR1 as SGHTA and CDR2 as FQGNSA. V shed 8 bases and J shed 4 bases, with 6 bases lying between them. For the CDR3, the DNA is TGTGCCAGCGGGGGGAATCAGCCCCAGCATTTT. It is translated as CASGGNQPQHF.

This clonotype showed up many times. The chain carries TRBV28 and TRBJ1-1, with D possibly being TRBD1 (6 bases). The CDR3 contains 18 residues. Germline V gives CDR1 MDHEN, CDR2 SYDVKM. The V gene lost 2 bases and the J gene lost 0 bases, with 19 bases spanning the gap. CDR3 residues: CASSLVPQGLYMNTEAFF. The CDR3 DNA reads TGTGCCAGCAGTTTAGTTCCCCAGGGGCTATACATGAACACTGAAGCTTTCTTT.

This clonotype was found many times. The chain combines TRBV7-9 with TRBJ2-3, with 9 bases identical to TRBD2. Trimming removed 5 bases from V and 4 bases from J; junction bases left unmatched: 10. This CDR3 comprises 16 residues. The germline V gene has CDR1 SEHNR and CDR2 FQNEAQ (reference sequence). CDR3 sequence (DNA): TGTGCCAGCAGCCCCCCGACTAGCGGAAGCGCAGATACGCAGTATTTT. It yields the protein CASSPPTSGSADTQYF.

The sample holds many counts of this clonotype. The chain carries TRBV7-8 and TRBJ2-3; TRBD2 matches 7 bases. CDR3 length: 15 residues. Trimming cost V 1 base and J 3 bases; bases outside gene matches: 4. CDR1 SGHVS and CDR2 FQNEAQ come from the germline V gene. CDR3 protein: CASSLGEGFTDTQYF. CDR3 nucleotides: TGTGCCAGCAGCTTAGGGGAGGGCTTTACAGATACGCAGTATTTT.

Only a few counts were recorded for this clonotype. The chain carries TRBV9 and TRBJ1-6; 10 positions match TRBD1. CDR3 length: 16 amino acids. V gave up 0 bases and J gave up 9 bases; unmatched junction bases: 6. CDR1 and CDR2 from the germline V gene are SGDLS and YYNGEE. Here the CDR3 reads CASSVGAWTGGSPLHF. Written as DNA, the CDR3 is TGTGCCAGCAGCGTAGGAGCCTGGACAGGGGGTTCACCCCTCCACTTT.

This clonotype was counted many times. This chain links TRBV2 with TRBJ2-7; TRBD1 aligns across 7 bases. Germline CDR1 reads SNHLY; CDR2 reads FYNNEI. After removal of 7 bases from V and 0 bases from J, the junction contained 9 bases not matched to a gene. There are 15 residues in the CDR3. The CDR3 DNA reads as TGTGCCAGCAAACCCGGACAGGCGGACTCCTACGAGCAGTACTTC. Translating it yields CASKPGQADSYEQYF.

In this sample, this clonotype turned up many times. The chain is built from TRBV24-1 and TRBJ2-1, with 9 bases matching TRBD1. CDR3 length: 16 residues. V trimming: 3 bases; J trimming: 2 bases; junction bases outside the gene matches: 4. Germline V gives CDR1 KGHDR, CDR2 SFDVKD. CDR3 nucleotides: TGTGCCACCAGTGATCCAGGACAGGGGACCTACAATGAGCAGTTCTTC. Translating gives CATSDPGQGTYNEQFF.

The chain carries TRBV27 and TRBJ2-1; tentative D call: TRBD2 (5 bases). Trimming left V 9 bases short and J 4 bases short, with 19 bases between. CDR3 length: 15 residues. The germline V gene has CDR1 MNHEY and CDR2 SMNVEV (reference sequence). CDR3 bases: TGTGCCAGTGGATCACCAACTAGATTTTACAATGAGCAGTTCTTC. The encoded protein is CASGSPTRFYNEQFF.

The sample holds many counts of this clonotype. The rearrangement uses TRBV20-1 and TRBJ1-5, with TRBD1 matching 7 bases. The germline V gene has CDR1 DFQATT and CDR2 SNEGSKA (reference sequence). Germline trimming cut 4 bases from V and 5 bases from J; bases unmatched to any gene: 5. CDR3 length equals 13 residues. CDR3 sequence (DNA): TGCAGTGCTACGGGACAGATAGATCAGCCCCAGCATTTT. It yields the protein CSATGQIDQPQHF.

Note on this clonotype: A much larger clone differs from this one at a single base, so this may be a read error. The CDR3 is CSVGTSTYEQYF. CDR3 DNA sequence: TGCAGCGTTGGGACTAGCACCTACGAGCAGTACTTC. The chain combines TRBV29-1 with TRBJ2-7, with 8 positions matching TRBD2. Per germline, CDR1 SQVTM and CDR2 ANQGSEA. The V and J ends lost 4 bases and 2 bases, in that order; junction bases with no gene match: 1. This CDR3 spans 12 amino acids.

A few counts support this clonotype. The chain recombines TRBV7-8 with TRBJ2-3, with 14 nucleotides matching TRBD2. The V gene's germline CDR1 is SGHVS and CDR2 FQNEAQ. This CDR3 has 20 residues. With V trimmed by 4 bases and J by 5 bases, 17 bases remained unmatched. This CDR3 is CASSYQWLPTSGRAQDTQYF. The CDR3 DNA reads as TGTGCCAGCAGCTACCAGTGGTTACCGACTAGCGGGAGGGCCCAAGATACGCAGTATTTT.